These 18 T cell receptor beta chains share one sample of origin, sequenced in a study of early T cells in non-severe SARS-CoV-2 infection. TCRdb analysed the 5' RACE reads with MiXCR anew, one entry per CDR3 protein. Of tens of thousands of distinct CDR3 sequences listed, about an eighth are singletons. The sequenced material came from whole blood. These receptor sequences come from an adult who was a healthcare worker with PCR-confirmed SARS-CoV-2 infection or an uninfected control (not recorded which).

This chain links TRBV5-1 with TRBJ1-2; D is possibly TRBD1 (5 bases). CDR1 is SGHRS, CDR2 YFSETQ, per germline. The CDR3 has 14 residues. V lost 5 bases and J 5 bases, leaving 16 bases between the germline ends. CDR3 nucleotides: TGCGCCAGCAGTCAAAGCGGGACGATGTATGGCTACACCTTC. Its translation is CASSQSGTMYGYTF.

In this sample, this clonotype turned up a few times. The genes are TRBV3-1 and TRBJ1-4; D remains unclear. The length of the CDR3 is 16 residues. Germline V CDR1 and CDR2: LGHDT, YNNKEL (reference sequence). The V gene lost 4 bases and the J gene lost 0 bases, with 12 bases spanning the gap. CDR3: CASSPSGGATNEKLFF. In nucleotides, the CDR3 is TGTGCCAGCAGCCCTTCGGGAGGCGCAACTAATGAAAAACTGTTTTTT.

This clonotype was recorded many times. This chain connects TRBV7-8 to TRBJ1-5; possibly TRBD1 for D (6 bases). Germline values: CDR1 SGHVS, CDR2 FQNEAQ. The CDR3 spans 16 residues. V lost 5 bases, J lost 1 base, and 15 bases lay in between. The CDR3 spells CASSRDTISSNQPQHF. In DNA, the CDR3 is TGTGCCAGCAGCCGGGACACCATCTCCAGCAATCAGCCCCAGCATTTT.

This clonotype has a handful of counts. The V call is TRBV12-3 or TRBV12-4, the J call TRBJ2-1, with 10 positions matching TRBD2. This CDR3 is built from 15 residues. Trimming at V came to 7 bases and at J to 6 bases, leaving 9 bases not matched to a gene. The CDR3 protein is CASTRGAGGFNEQFF. CDR3 in DNA: TGTGCCAGCACCCGAGGAGCGGGGGGGTTCAATGAGCAGTTCTTC.

This clonotype appeared a few times. This chain links TRBV12-3 or TRBV12-4 with TRBJ2-7; D is uncertain. V was shortened by 3 bases and J by 3 bases, with 9 bases between the two germline ends. The CDR3 totals 13 residues. CDR3 nucleotides: TGTGCCAGCAGTTTTTCGGTGGACTACGAGCAGTACTTC. It is translated as CASSFSVDYEQYF.

This clonotype was detected only a few times. The chain uses TRBV7-9 and TRBJ2-7; weak D call: TRBD2 (5 bases). With 4 bases removed from V and 2 bases from J, the gap between germline ends came to 9 bases. In germline, CDR1 is SEHNR, CDR2 FQNEAQ (reference sequence). This CDR3 is built from 13 residues. DNA of the CDR3: TGTGCCAGCAGCTCCCGGGGTACCTACGAGCAGTACTTC. Protein: CASSSRGTYEQYF.

This clonotype has more than one count but fewer than ten. This rearrangement joins TRBV5-1 to TRBJ2-7; D remains unclear. V gave up 4 bases and J gave up 2 bases, with 10 bases separating them. CDR3 size: 13 residues. Germline CDR1 and CDR2: SGHRS and YFSETQ. The CDR3 spells CASSSRSTYEQYF. The CDR3 region has the DNA TGCGCCAGCAGCAGCAGAAGTACCTACGAGCAGTACTTC.

This clonotype was seen more than once but under ten times. This chain joins TRBV24-1 and TRBJ2-5; 8 bases align to TRBD2. The V and J ends lost 9 bases and 5 bases, in that order; junction bases with no gene match: 7. Germline V gene data show CDR1 as KGHDR and CDR2 as SFDVKD. The CDR3 spans 13 residues. In DNA form, the CDR3 reads TGTGCCACCCAGAGGCGGGGGGACGAGACCCAGTACTTC. Its translation is CATQRRGDETQYF.

The V and J genes are TRBV7-2 and TRBJ2-7, with D unclear. V lost 3 bases and J lost 2, with 2 bases in between. In germline, CDR1 is SGHTA, CDR2 FQGNSA. The CDR3 is 11 residues long. The chain's CDR3 is CASSFAYEQYF. The CDR3 DNA reads as TGTGCCAGCAGCTTCGCCTACGAGCAGTACTTC.

The chain combines TRBV6-6 with TRBJ1-2; D ambiguous. V was clipped by 6 bases and J by 8 bases, with 10 bases between them. This CDR3 has 11 residues. Germline values: CDR1 MNHNY, CDR2 SVGAGI (reference sequence). CDR3 region: CASREKYGYTF. DNA of the CDR3: TGTGCCAGCAGGGAGAAGTACGGCTACACCTTC.

This clonotype was recorded a few times. V usage is TRBV6-5 and J usage is TRBJ2-5; D possibly corresponds to TRBD1 (8 bases). This CDR3 has 13 residues. The ends were cut back, 8 bases at V and 3 bases at J, with 13 bases in the middle. Germline-derived CDR1 and CDR2 are MNHEY and SVGAGI. Here the CDR3 DNA reads TGTGCCAGCGGAACAGGGGGGGAAGAGACCCAGTACTTC. Translating gives CASGTGGEETQYF.

The sample holds a few counts of this clonotype. The CDR3 loop is CASSPDRGTGYNEQFF. As DNA, the CDR3 is TGCGCCAGCAGCCCGGACAGGGGGACTGGCTACAATGAGCAGTTCTTC. The chain uses TRBV4-3 and TRBJ2-1; 10 nucleotides line up with TRBD1. This CDR3 is built from 16 residues. V lost 4 bases to trimming and J lost 3 bases; unmatched junction nucleotides: 6. Germline assignment: CDR1 LGHNA and CDR2 YSLEER.

This clonotype was observed a few times. This chain connects TRBV20-1 to TRBJ2-7; TRBD1 matches at 7 bases. The V segment lost 5 bases and the J segment 6 bases; nucleotides outside the gene matches: 4. The CDR3 sequence is 11 residues long. Germline V gives CDR1 DFQATT, CDR2 SNEGSKA (reference sequence). In DNA form, the CDR3 reads TGCAGTGCTTTCGGACAGGTCGAGCAGTACTTC. Amino acid sequence: CSAFGQVEQYF.

In this sample, this clonotype turned up a few times. J is TRBJ2-4 and V is TRBV2; 9 bases align to TRBD2. Trimming cost V 6 bases and J 1 base; bases outside gene matches: 10. From germline, CDR1 is SNHLY and CDR2 FYNNEI. The length of the CDR3 is 17 residues. CDR3 DNA sequence: TGTGCCAGCAGGCACCCGGGACTAGCTAGGGCCAAAAACATTCAGTACTTC. Its translation: CASRHPGLARAKNIQYF.

This clonotype was observed many times. The gene calls are TRBV20-1 and TRBJ2-5, with a tentative D call TRBD2 (5 bases). Germline-derived CDR1 and CDR2 are DFQATT and SNEGSKA (reference sequence). The CDR3 totals 14 residues. Trimming removed 3 bases from V and 2 bases from J, with 13 bases in between. This CDR3 is CSASLAGTQETQYF. CDR3 DNA sequence: TGCAGTGCTAGTTTGGCGGGCACACAAGAGACCCAGTACTTC.

This clonotype was detected ten times or more. The CDR3 DNA reads TGTGCCAGTAGTATGGTCGGGGAGCTGTTTTTT. Its protein is CASSMVGELFF. The genes are TRBV19 and TRBJ2-2; D not resolved. This CDR3 is 11 amino acids long. Germline CDR1 is LNHDA and CDR2 is SQIVND (reference sequence). Trimming cost V 3 bases and J 7 bases, with 3 bases left between them.

This clonotype was counted only a few times. The chain employs TRBV28 and TRBJ2-7; D is unresolved. This CDR3 comprises 11 residues. The germline V and J ends were trimmed by 6 bases and 5 bases, with 8 bases remaining between them. The V gene's germline CDR1 is MDHEN and CDR2 SYDVKM. The CDR3 DNA is TGTGCCAGCAGAGGATATGACGAGCAGTACTTC. As protein: CASRGYDEQYF.

The chain employs TRBV9 and TRBJ2-3; D is possibly TRBD1 or TRBD2 (6 bases each). Trimming left V 3 bases short and J 5 bases short, with 25 bases between. CDR1 and CDR2 from the germline V gene are SGDLS and YYNGEE. CDR3 length equals 18 residues. CDR3: CASSAEGGPPNIGDTQYF. CDR3 DNA sequence: TGTGCCAGCAGCGCCGAGGGGGGACCCCCTAACATCGGAGATACGCAGTATTTT.